This is a list of T cell receptor beta chains from one sample in a study of breast tumors, draining lymph nodes, adjacent tissues. Each CDR3 protein gets one entry after TCRdb re-called the multiplex PCR reads with MiXCR. The data contain approximately 52,000 distinct CDR3 sequences, under 50% of them singletons. The source material was breast tumor tissue. The receptors were sampled from a female donor with breast cancer. Some clones in this sample may be carry-over from other donors' samples. CDR3s include the opening cysteine and the closing phenylalanine or tryptophan. The D gene is left open where the match is weak. Rows may omit the clone size; those that give it use once, few, many or a size class.

D,size,J,V,CDR3,DNA
TRBD1,-,TRBJ1-1,TRBV7-2,CASSQGGPNTEAFF,TGTGCCAGCAGCCAAGGGGGCCCGAACACTGAAGCTTTCTTT
-,-,TRBJ2-2,TRBV9,CASSGTAVDTGELFF,TGTGCCAGCAGCGGGACTGCTGTGGACACCGGGGAGCTGTTTTTT
-,-,TRBJ1-3,TRBV20-1,CSARGAGGNTIYF,TGCAGTGCTAGAGGGGCGGGTGGAAACACCATATATTTT
-,many,TRBJ2-1,TRBV20-1,CSASVISPGYEQFF,TGCAGTGCTAGTGTTATATCCCCGGGCTATGAGCAGTTCTTC
-,many,TRBJ1-5,TRBV20-1,CSASHGYNQPQHF,TGCAGTGCTAGTCACGGGTACAATCAGCCCCAGCATTTT
TRBD1,once,TRBJ1-2,TRBV24-1,CATSAGGQSGYTF,TGTGCCACCAGTGCCGGGGGACAGTCTGGCTACACCTTC
-,-,TRBJ1-5,TRBV7-9,CASSPLLAGEGEQPQHF,TGTGCCAGCAGCCCACTACTAGCGGGAGAAGGCGAGCAGCCCCAGCATTTT
TRBD2,medium-sized,TRBJ2-5,TRBV7-2,CASSLVVLAEGETQYF,TGTGCCAGCAGCTTAGTAGTACTAGCGGAAGGGGAGACCCAGTACTTC
TRBD1,once,TRBJ1-2,TRBV5-6,CASRSTGAYGYTF,TGTGCCAGCAGATCGACAGGGGCCTATGGCTACACCTTC
-,many,TRBJ1-5,TRBV4-2,CASSQQGGGNQPQHF,TGTGCCAGCAGCCAACAGGGCGGGGGCAATCAGCCCCAGCATTTT
TRBD2,many,TRBJ2-3,TRBV7-2,CASRVGTSLNTQYF,TGTGCCAGCAGGGTCGGGACTAGCCTGAATACGCAGTATTTT
TRBD1,-,TRBJ1-6,TRBV18,CASSETGLGSPLHF,TGTGCCAGCTCGGAGACAGGGTTAGGGTCACCCCTCCACTTT
TRBD2,-,TRBJ2-7,TRBV20-1,CSAARSAGGEQYF,TGCAGCGCTGCCCGCTCGGCGGGAGGTGAGCAGTACTTC
TRBD2,-,TRBJ2-2,TRBV24-1,CATSDIRTSGRNTGELFF,TGTGCCACCAGTGACATTAGGACTAGCGGGAGGAACACCGGGGAGCTGTTTTTT
TRBD1,many,TRBJ1-6,TRBV7-9,CASSTRSGDRLNSPLHF,TGTGCCAGCAGCACGAGGTCAGGGGACAGGCTCAATTCACCCCTCCACTTT
TRBD1,-,TRBJ1-2,TRBV20-1,CSADYRGERTYTF,TGCAGTGCGGATTACAGGGGAGAGAGGACCTACACCTTC
TRBD2,medium-sized,TRBJ2-2,TRBV20-1,CSANKAGGTGELFF,TGCAGTGCTAACAAAGCGGGAGGGACCGGGGAGCTGTTTTTT
TRBD2,many,TRBJ2-3,TRBV7-9,CASDVTSGTTDTQYF,TGTGCCAGCGACGTGACTAGCGGGACGACAGATACGCAGTATTTT
TRBD2,many,TRBJ2-7,TRBV20-1,CSARGTAEGTSGRPPYEQYF,TGCAGTGCGCGGGGGACCGCGGAAGGGACTAGCGGGAGACCCCCCTACGAGCAGTACTTC
-,-,TRBJ1-2,TRBV11-2,CASSLDGGQERGYTF,TGTGCCAGCAGCTTAGACGGGGGGCAGGAAAGAGGCTACACCTTC
-,many,TRBJ2-3,TRBV19,CASGFQTDTQYF,TGTGCCAGTGGCTTCCAGACAGATACGCAGTATTTT
TRBD1,many,TRBJ2-7,TRBV11-3,CASRSGTGDEQYF,TGTGCCAGCAGATCCGGGACAGGGGACGAGCAGTACTTC
-,few,TRBJ1-1,TRBV4-1,CASSQPARGTNTEAFF,TGCGCCAGCAGCCAACCCGCGAGGGGTACGAACACTGAAGCTTTCTTT
-,many,TRBJ2-3,TRBV5-1,CASSYRQAAATDTQYF,TGCGCCAGCAGCTACCGCCAAGCGGCCGCCACAGATACGCAGTATTTT
TRBD2,many,TRBJ2-1,TRBV7-3,CASSPYWTSPSEQFF,TGTGCCAGCAGCCCTTACTGGACTAGCCCCAGTGAGCAGTTCTTC
-,many,TRBJ2-3,TRBV4-3,CASSPSHGTLRNTQYF,TGCGCCAGCAGCCCTTCGCACGGAACACTTCGAAATACGCAGTATTTT
-,once,TRBJ1-2,TRBV20-1,CSARSTGGYPGYTF,TGCAGTGCTAGATCTACAGGCGGGTACCCTGGCTACACCTTC
-,many,TRBJ1-2,TRBV6-2/TRBV6-3,CASSKGRTGDYGYTF,TGTGCCAGCAGTAAAGGACGCACGGGGGACTATGGCTACACCTTC
-,-,TRBJ2-7,TRBV14,CASSQDRVSYEQSF,TGTGCCAGCAGCCAAGACAGGGTCAGCTACGAACAGTCCTTC
-,once,TRBJ2-3,TRBV7-2,CASSAGGTVSTDTQYF,TGTGCCAGCAGCGCAGGCGGGACAGTTAGCACAGATACGCAGTATTTT
TRBD1,many,TRBJ2-5,TRBV7-2,CASSLVRTGAQETQYF,TGTGCCAGCAGCTTAGTCCGGACAGGAGCACAAGAGACCCAGTACTTC
-,many,TRBJ2-7,TRBV5-1,CASRDELSSYEQYF,TGCGCCAGCAGAGACGAACTTAGCTCCTACGAGCAGTACTTC
TRBD1,once,TRBJ2-5,TRBV5-1,CASSLVDRSTQYF,TGCGCCAGCAGCTTGGTGGACAGGAGTACACAGTACTTC
-,many,TRBJ2-1,TRBV4-1,CASSQDSPRRGLISTVEQFF,TGCGCCAGCAGCCAAGACTCTCCCCGGCGGGGCCTCATAAGTACGGTGGAGCAGTTCTTC
-,-,TRBJ1-1,TRBV9,CASSEDLNAEAFF,TGTGCCAGCAGCGAGGATCTGAACGCTGAAGCTTTCTTT
-,many,TRBJ2-5,TRBV19,CASSMGGDPGTGTQYF,TGTGCCAGTAGTATGGGTGGGGACCCCGGGACGGGGACCCAGTACTTC
-,-,TRBJ1-4,TRBV25-1,CATNEKLFF,TGTGCAACTAATGAAAAACTGTTTTTT
TRBD2,-,TRBJ2-1,TRBV24-1,CATSVLISGGNEQFF,TGTGCCACCAGCGTTTTGATCTCGGGAGGCAATGAGCAGTTCTTC
-,-,TRBJ1-2,TRBV3-1,CASSQKDGGGYAF,TGTGCCAGCAGCCAGAAGGACGGGGGAGGCTACGCCTTC
TRBD1,-,TRBJ1-5,TRBV10-3,CAISEGGTGLKTQHF,TGTGCCATCAGTGAAGGTGGGACAGGGCTAAAGACCCAGCATTTT
TRBD2,few,TRBJ2-7,TRBV28,CASCRTSGREQYF,TGTGCCAGCTGTCGGACTAGCGGGAGGGAGCAGTACTTC
TRBD2,many,TRBJ2-1,TRBV6-2/TRBV6-3,CASSQVPISTSGRENEQFF,TGTGCCAGCAGCCAAGTCCCCATCTCGACTAGCGGGAGAGAGAATGAGCAGTTCTTC
TRBD2,-,TRBJ2-5,TRBV15,CATSRAPLGTSGIERETQYF,TGTGCCACCAGCAGGGCCCCCCTCGGGACTAGCGGGATAGAAAGAGAGACCCAGTACTTC
-,many,TRBJ1-2,TRBV5-6,CASSPTYTANYGYTF,TGTGCCAGCAGCCCGACTTACACAGCTAACTATGGCTACACCTTC
-,-,TRBJ1-2,TRBV19,CASTIRHTGTQSNYGSTF,TGTGCCAGTACTATACGCCACACCGGGACACAATCTAACTATGGCTCCACCTTC